This T cell receptor beta chain was sequenced for a study of human thymus T cells. Germline CDR1 is LGHNA and CDR2 is YNFKEQ. Trimming removed 0 bases from V and 6 bases from J, with 8 bases in between. The CDR3 is 14 amino acids. The study used thymus tissue resected during corrective heart surgery. The donors were infants in Finland with congenital heart defects, otherwise immunologically healthy. Study-level results: Unrelated individuals had highly overlapping thymic repertoires, as reported in related research. V and J gene usage appeared biased in thymic and blood repertoires.

The data were produced by immunoSEQ multiplex PCR, yet TCRdb's version contains in-frame clones alone and is incomplete. This sample has roughly 120,000 clones; about 94% occur once, and the top ten carry approximately 0.022%. Note on this clone: Its antigen is not identified.

The chain employs TRBV4-2 and TRBJ1-4; no reliable D call. The sequence was collected from a boy under two years old with a congenital heart defect but otherwise immunologically healthy. The sequencing input was thymus tissue. This chain's CDR3 is CASSQDRPYEKLFF. As DNA, the CDR3 is TGTGCCAGCAGCCAAGATCGACCTTATGAAAAACTGTTTTTT.